Below, one T cell receptor (beta chain) is given with its context. These data originate in a study of blood T cell repertoires in COVID-19. Overall study context: Acute and convalescent COVID-19 specimens originated in the United States, Italy and Spain.

Individuals drawn from around 25 US areas were roughly 18 to 95 years old. Study processing details: By means of reference gene primer amplification, nucleated cell counts were estimated. The data were produced by immunoSEQ multiplex PCR, yet TCRdb's version contains in-frame clones alone and is incomplete. The V and J calls and clone size come from that table; D and trimming were worked out from the DNA. Of about 250,000 clones in the sample, 70% to 90% are singletons; the top ten hold about a sixth. Trimming took 1 base from V and 6 from J, leaving 6 bases between them. This CDR3 comprises 12 residues. Germline V gene data show CDR1 as MDHEN and CDR2 as SYDVKM.

The clonotype was recovered from a man between 18 and 29 years old who had recovered from COVID-19. The sequenced sample consisted of PBMCs or T cells enriched from blood (not recorded which). The genes are TRBV28 and TRBJ1-2, with D unresolved. CDR3 sequence (DNA): TGTGCCAGCAGTTTATTAACACATGGCTACACCTTC. It yields the protein CASSLLTHGYTF.